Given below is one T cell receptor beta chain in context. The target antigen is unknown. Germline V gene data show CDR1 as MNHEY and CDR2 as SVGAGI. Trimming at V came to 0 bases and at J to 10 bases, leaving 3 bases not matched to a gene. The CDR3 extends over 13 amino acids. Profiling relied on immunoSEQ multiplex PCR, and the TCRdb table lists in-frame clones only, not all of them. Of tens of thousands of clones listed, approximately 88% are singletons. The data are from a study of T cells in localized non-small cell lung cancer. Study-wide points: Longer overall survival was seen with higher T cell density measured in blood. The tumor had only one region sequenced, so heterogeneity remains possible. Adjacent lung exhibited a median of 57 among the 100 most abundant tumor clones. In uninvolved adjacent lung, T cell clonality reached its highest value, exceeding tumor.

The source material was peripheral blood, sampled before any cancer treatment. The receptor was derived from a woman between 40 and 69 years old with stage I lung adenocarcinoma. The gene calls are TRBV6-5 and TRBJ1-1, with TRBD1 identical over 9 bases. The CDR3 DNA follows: TGTGCCAGCAGTTACTCAGGGACAGGGAGAGCTTTCTTT. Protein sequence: CASSYSGTGRAFF.